These T cell receptor beta chains were read from a single sample in a study of blood T cell repertoires in COVID-19. The method was immunoSEQ multiplex PCR; TCRdb's version includes in-frame clones alone and lacks a portion of them. The table records 200,000 to 250,000 clones, about 86% of them present only once. Sequenced sample: PBMCs or T cells enriched from blood (not recorded which). The source is a woman in her forties or fifties in a cohort exposed to, infected with or recovered from COVID-19 (not recorded which). Each CDR3 is given with its conserved first and last residue. A D gene is named only where the DNA matches it firmly. The size entry is marked missing in some rows and otherwise reads once, few, many or a size class.

TRBD1 NA TRBJ2-3 TRBV5-1 TGCGCCAGCAGCTCGGGACGACAGGGGGGTGCGGATACGCAGTATTTT CASSSGRQGGADTQYF
NA NA TRBJ2-1 TRBV25-1 TGTGCCAGCAGTTCTCCTGGGGGGACGGTTGAGCAGTTCTTC CASSSPGGTVEQFF
NA once TRBJ1-1 TRBV7-2 TGTGCCAGCAGCTTAAATCGCAGGGGTGAAGCTTTCTTT CASSLNRRGEAFF
TRBD1 NA TRBJ1-5 TRBV6-5 TGTGCCAGCAGCTTGGGACAGAGCAATCAGCCCCAGCATTTT CASSLGQSNQPQHF
TRBD1 NA TRBJ1-2 TRBV5-6 TGTGCCAGCAGCTTGTTGGGACAGTGGGACGGCTACACCTTC CASSLLGQWDGYTF
NA few TRBJ1-5 TRBV10-3 TGTGCCATCAGTCCTTATTTGTCCCAGGGGAGAACCGATCAGCCCCAGCATTTT CAISPYLSQGRTDQPQHF
TRBD1 NA TRBJ1-4 TRBV5-6 TGTGCCAGCAGCTTGACCGGGACAGGGTCTTATGAAAAACTGTTTTTT CASSLTGTGSYEKLFF
NA NA TRBJ1-1 TRBV27 TGTGCCAGCAGTTTATTCCCGGGGAAGGCCGGGACTGAAGCTTTCTTT CASSLFPGKAGTEAFF
NA once TRBJ2-5 TRBV2 TGTGCCAGCAGTGAGGGGCGGAGCCAAGAGACCCAGTACTTC CASSEGRSQETQYF
NA NA TRBJ1-5 TRBV18 TGTGCCAGCTCTCCCTCAGAGGGTAGCGGCAATCAGCCCCAGCATTTT CASSPSEGSGNQPQHF
TRBD1 NA TRBJ2-7 TRBV5-4 TGTGCCAGCAGCGCCGGGACAGGGGGGTCCTACGAGCAGTACTTC CASSAGTGGSYEQYF
TRBD1 NA TRBJ1-5 TRBV5-6 TGTGCCAGCAGCCTCCACGGGACAGGGAATCAGCCCCAGCATTTT CASSLHGTGNQPQHF
NA NA TRBJ2-7 TRBV5-1 TGCGCCAGCAGCTTGGCCCCCGTAACCTACGAGCAGTACTTC CASSLAPVTYEQYF
TRBD2 NA TRBJ2-5 TRBV15 TGTGCCACCAGCGTAGGGACTAAACGAGAGACCCAGTACTTC CATSVGTKRETQYF
TRBD2 NA TRBJ2-3 TRBV3-1/TRBV3-2 TGTGCCAGCAGCCAAGGGGTGCTAGCGGTCGGAGATACGCAGTATTTT CASSQGVLAVGDTQYF
NA NA TRBJ2-5 TRBV28 TGTGCCAGCAGTGTCGGAGGGACCCAGTACTTC CASSVGGTQYF
TRBD1 NA TRBJ2-2 TRBV19 TGTGCCAGTACCAACAGGGGGCGTTTCACCGGGGAGCTGTTTTTT CASTNRGRFTGELFF
NA NA TRBJ1-1 TRBV28 TGTGCCAGCAGTTCCCAACAGCGGCGGTGGGCTGAAGCTTTCTTT CASSSQQRRWAEAFF
TRBD1 NA TRBJ1-5 TRBV5-1 TGCGCCAGCAGCTTGGACGGACAGGGAAGCAATCAGCCCCAGCATTTT CASSLDGQGSNQPQHF
TRBD1 few TRBJ2-2 TRBV3-1/TRBV3-2 TGTGCCAGCAGCAGCCGACAGGGGGCGGGCACCGGGGAGCTGTTTTTT CASSSRQGAGTGELFF
TRBD1 NA TRBJ1-2 TRBV6-5 TGTGCCAGCAACTGGGACAGGGACTATGGCTACACCTTC CASNWDRDYGYTF
NA NA TRBJ1-1 TRBV3-1/TRBV3-2 TGTGCCAGCAGCCAAGCTGCGGGGGGGAACACTGAAGCTTTCTTT CASSQAAGGNTEAFF
NA NA TRBJ2-7 TRBV3-1/TRBV3-2 TGTGCCAGCAGCCAAGTACAGGAAGTCGACGAGCAGTACTTC CASSQVQEVDEQYF
NA NA TRBJ2-5 TRBV27 TGTGCCAGCAGTTTGGCCTCCCGGGGGACCCAGTACTTC CASSLASRGTQYF
NA NA TRBJ1-2 TRBV7-2 TGTGCCAGCAGCCCACAGGGTAGGGATGGCTACACCTTC CASSPQGRDGYTF